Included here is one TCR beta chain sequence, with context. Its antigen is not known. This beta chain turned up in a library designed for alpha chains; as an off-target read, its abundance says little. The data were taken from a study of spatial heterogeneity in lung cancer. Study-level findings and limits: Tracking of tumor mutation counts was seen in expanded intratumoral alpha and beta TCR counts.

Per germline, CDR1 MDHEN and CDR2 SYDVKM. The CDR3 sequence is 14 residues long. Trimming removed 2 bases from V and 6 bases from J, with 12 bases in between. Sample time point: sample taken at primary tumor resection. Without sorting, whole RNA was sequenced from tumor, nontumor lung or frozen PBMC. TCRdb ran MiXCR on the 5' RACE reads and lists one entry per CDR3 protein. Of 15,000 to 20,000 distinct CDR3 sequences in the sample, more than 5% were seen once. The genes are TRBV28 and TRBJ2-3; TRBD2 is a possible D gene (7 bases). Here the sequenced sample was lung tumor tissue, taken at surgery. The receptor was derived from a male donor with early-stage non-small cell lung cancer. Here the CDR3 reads CASSLGGAGDTQYF. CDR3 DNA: TGTGCCAGCAGTTTAGGGGGGGCAGGGGATACGCAGTATTTT.